Only a few counts were recorded for the clone carrying this TCR beta chain. Its antigen is currently unknown. Germline V CDR1 and CDR2: MNHEY, SMNVEV (reference sequence). There are 13 residues in the CDR3. Trimming shortened V by 6 bases and J by 5 bases, and 13 bases separated the two germline ends. Alongside a J-beta primer mix, a sample-barcoded 5' primer served in a second PCR lasting 7 to 11 cycles. Each sample yielded at least 2.5 million CDR3-containing paired-end reads. MiXCR was run by TCRdb on the 5' RACE reads, yielding one entry per CDR3 protein. Among some 760,000 distinct CDR3 sequences listed, 25% were seen once. This entry belongs to a study of blood T cells in healthy people across ages. Study-level findings and limits: Investigators treated diversity estimates from one million T cells as underestimates. TCR beta diversity, measured per million T cells, fell in a roughly linear way with age.

The sample was also reused in another study, on T cells of mothers and their children. That study reports: Maternal samples each gave over 9.5 million TCR beta CDR3 reads, and child samples a few million each.

Sequenced material: blood. The clonotype was recovered from a boy aged 10-17 years in good health. The rearrangement joins TRBV27 to TRBJ1-1; D is uncertain. The CDR3 DNA sequence: TGTGCCAGCAGAACCCCTTCGGGGACTGAAGCTTTCTTT. The encoded protein is CASRTPSGTEAFF.